The rows below give T cell receptor beta chains drawn from one sample of a study of human T cells and chemical hapten exposure. Using its own MiXCR run on the RACE reads, TCRdb lists one record per CDR3 protein. The sample has fewer than 95,000 distinct CDR3 sequences; approximately 11% are singletons. This sample comprised whole blood, obtained in connection with sensitization to the hapten diphenylcyclopropenone (DPC). The origin of the receptors is a man aged 35 to 55 with alopecia areata. Some clones in this sample may be carry-over from other donors' samples. CDR3s include the opening cysteine and the closing phenylalanine or tryptophan. The order of the fields is J gene, D gene, V gene, clone size, CDR3 DNA, CDR3 protein. The D gene is left open where the match is weak. Where a row states a size, it is once, few, many or the class of an expanded clone; other rows omit it.

J gene: TRBJ2-3; D gene: .; V gene: TRBV5-1; clone size: .; CDR3 DNA: TGCGCCAGCAGCTTGACTAGTGCAGATACGCAGTATTTT; CDR3 protein: CASSLTSADTQYF
J gene: TRBJ2-7; D gene: TRBD2; V gene: TRBV7-9; clone size: few; CDR3 DNA: TGTGCCAGCGGAGTTACTAGCGGGGTACCTTACGAGCAGTACTTC; CDR3 protein: CASGVTSGVPYEQYF
J gene: TRBJ1-5; D gene: .; V gene: TRBV28; clone size: many; CDR3 DNA: TGTGCCAGCAGTCCTCCATTGACGGAGCCCCAGCATTTT; CDR3 protein: CASSPPLTEPQHF
J gene: TRBJ2-7; D gene: TRBD2; V gene: TRBV6-2/TRBV6-3; clone size: few; CDR3 DNA: TGTGCCAGCACTTCCGATGGGGGGACGCGGGAGCACCCCTACGAGCAGTACTTC; CDR3 protein: CASTSDGGTREHPYEQYF
J gene: TRBJ2-3; D gene: .; V gene: TRBV15; clone size: medium-sized; CDR3 DNA: TGTGCCACCAGCAGCACAGTTAGCACAGATACGCAGTATTTT; CDR3 protein: CATSSTVSTDTQYF
J gene: TRBJ2-1; D gene: TRBD2; V gene: TRBV28; clone size: .; CDR3 DNA: TGTGCCAGCAGTTCTGTGGGAGCGGGAGGGCCCGAGAATGAGCAGTTCTTC; CDR3 protein: CASSSVGAGGPENEQFF
J gene: TRBJ1-3; D gene: .; V gene: TRBV6-1; clone size: many; CDR3 DNA: TGTGCCAGCAGCCGCGTTTTGATTGTTGGAAACACCATATATTTT; CDR3 protein: CASSRVLIVGNTIYF
J gene: TRBJ2-3; D gene: TRBD2; V gene: TRBV3-1; clone size: .; CDR3 DNA: TGTGCCAGCAGCCAAGGTCAAGGACTAGCGGGAAGGGCAAGCAGTAGTACGCAGTATTTT; CDR3 protein: CASSQGQGLAGRASSSTQYF
J gene: TRBJ2-4; D gene: .; V gene: TRBV5-1; clone size: .; CDR3 DNA: TGCGCCAGCAGCTCCTGGGTGGATGGGTCAGCCAAAAACATTCAGTACTTC; CDR3 protein: CASSSWVDGSAKNIQYF
J gene: TRBJ2-7; D gene: .; V gene: TRBV30; clone size: many; CDR3 DNA: TGTGCCTGGAGGGGGCAGCACTACGAGCAGTACTTC; CDR3 protein: CAWRGQHYEQYF
J gene: TRBJ1-5; D gene: .; V gene: TRBV6-2/TRBV6-3; clone size: few; CDR3 DNA: TGTGCCAGCAGTTTTGGTCGGGCGAGTCGCAATCAGCCCCAGCATTTT; CDR3 protein: CASSFGRASRNQPQHF
J gene: TRBJ1-1; D gene: .; V gene: TRBV12-3/TRBV12-4; clone size: many; CDR3 DNA: TGTGCCAGCAGGGGAGGCGGGGGATTGGACACTGAAGCTTTCTTT; CDR3 protein: CASRGGGGLDTEAFF